The source of this T cell receptor (beta chain) is a study of T cell responses to AZD1222 COVID-19 vaccine. Overall study context: Doses given second, at about 4 or about 12 weeks, were pooled.

Sequenced by immunoSEQ multiplex PCR; TCRdb stores in-frame clones only, minus some. The sample gives approximately 170,000 clones, roughly 89% of which show up once; roughly 1.6% is in the top ten. With regard to this clone: The antigen is undetermined.

Study outcomes and limitations: Clonal diversity was possibly underestimated; the donors were predominantly white British and more often female. Two doses of AZD1222 preceded a rise in Spike-specific TCR breadth and depth. Mapped onto spike, vaccine-associated CD4 TCRs spanned it and were dominant at 160-218 and 743-854.

CDR1 and CDR2 (germline): SGHDT, YYEEEE. V lost 4 bases to trimming and J lost 4 bases, with 12 bases between them. The CDR3 has 13 residues. The receptor comes from an adult in good health. The material sequenced was peripheral blood, taken on day 0 of AZD1222 vaccination. The chain links TRBV5-6 to TRBJ2-7, with D possibly TRBD2 on 6 matching bases. This chain's CDR3 is CASSPAGRYEQYF. The CDR3, as DNA: TGTGCCAGCAGCCCTGCGGGACGGTACGAGCAGTACTTC. Together with reference TRBV5-6 and TRBJ2-7, the CDR3 gives the full variable domain: DAGVTQSPTHLIKTRGQQVTLRCSPKSGHDTVSWYQQALGQGPQFIFQYYEEEERQRGNFPDRFSGHQFPNYSSELNVNALLLGDSALYLCASSPAGRYEQYFGPGTRLTVT.